The 5 T cell receptor beta chains below were found in one sample sequenced in a study of shared T cell receptors in the human thymus. Assay: immunoSEQ multiplex PCR; the TCRdb copy retains only in-frame clones and omits some. The repertoire holds more than 300,000 clones, with approximately 95% as singletons. Sequencing input: thymocytes. The receptors come from a human donor.

The chain couples TRBV19 to TRBJ1-2; TRBD1 agrees at 12 bases. The CDR3 has 15 residues. In germline, CDR1 is LNHDA, CDR2 SQIVND (reference sequence). Germline trimming cut 5 bases from V and 7 bases from J; bases unmatched to any gene: 8. The CDR3 DNA reads as TGTGCCAGTAGTGCCCCGGGACAGGGGGCATCTGGCTACACCTTC. Translated: CASSAPGQGASGYTF.

This rearrangement joins TRBV4-3 to TRBJ2-3, with D possibly TRBD2 on 5 matching bases. V gave up 0 bases and J gave up 2 bases, with 15 bases separating them. Per the germline V gene, CDR1 is LGHNA and CDR2 is YSLEER. The CDR3 length is 17 residues. CDR3 in amino acids: CASSQDWRKYYTDTQYF. DNA of the CDR3: TGCGCCAGCAGCCAAGATTGGAGGAAGTATTACACAGATACGCAGTATTTT.

The chain carries TRBV2 and TRBJ1-1; the D gene is possibly TRBD1 (5 bases). V lost 6 bases and J 1 base, leaving 15 bases between the germline ends. The V gene's germline CDR1 is SNHLY and CDR2 FYNNEI. The length of the CDR3 is 15 residues. The CDR3 is CASSIQEIRNTEAFF. In nucleotides, the CDR3 is TGTGCCAGCAGCATACAGGAAATCCGGAACACTGAAGCTTTCTTT. The variable domain in full, completed from reference TRBV2 and TRBJ1-1, reads EPEVTQTPSHQVTQMGQEVILRCVPISNHLYFYWYRQILGQKVEFLVSFYNNEISEKSEIFDDQFSVERPDGSNFTLKIRSTKLEDSAMYFCASSIQEIRNTEAFFGQGTRLTVV.

The rearrangement links TRBV5-1 to TRBJ2-1, with no clear D. The CDR3 runs 16 residues. Per the germline V gene, CDR1 is SGHRS and CDR2 is YFSETQ. Trimming cost V 5 bases and J 5 bases, with 20 bases left between them. The CDR3 region is CASRWNDKRPDNEQFF. The CDR3 nucleotides are TGCGCCAGCAGGTGGAACGACAAGCGACCCGACAATGAGCAGTTCTTC.

V and J are TRBV18 and TRBJ2-5, with a possible D match to TRBD1 (6 bases). The V end lost 2 bases, the J end lost 5 bases, and 18 bases lay between the germline ends. Germline CDR1 is KGHSH and CDR2 is LQKENI. The CDR3 spans 16 residues. This chain's CDR3 is CASSPVASGETETQYF. CDR3 sequence (DNA): TGTGCCAGCTCACCAGTGGCCTCAGGGGAGACGGAGACCCAGTACTTC.